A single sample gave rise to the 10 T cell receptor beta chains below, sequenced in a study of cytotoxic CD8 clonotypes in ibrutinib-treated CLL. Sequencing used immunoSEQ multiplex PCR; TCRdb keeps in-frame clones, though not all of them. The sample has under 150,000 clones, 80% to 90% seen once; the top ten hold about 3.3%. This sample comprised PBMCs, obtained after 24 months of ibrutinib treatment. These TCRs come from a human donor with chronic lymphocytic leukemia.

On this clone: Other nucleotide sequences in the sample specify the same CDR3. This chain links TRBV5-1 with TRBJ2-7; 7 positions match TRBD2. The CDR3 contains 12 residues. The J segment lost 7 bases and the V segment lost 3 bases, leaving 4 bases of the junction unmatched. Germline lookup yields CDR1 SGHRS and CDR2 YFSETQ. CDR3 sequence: CASSSSGGEQYF. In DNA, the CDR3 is TGCGCCAGCAGCTCTAGCGGCGGGGAGCAGTACTTC. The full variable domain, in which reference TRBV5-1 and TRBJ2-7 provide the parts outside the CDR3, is KAGVTQTPRYLIKTRGQQVTLSCSPISGHRSVSWYQQTPGQGLQFLFEYFSETQRNKGNFPGRFSGRQFSNSRSEMNVSTLELGDSALYLCASSSSGGEQYFGPGTRLTVT.

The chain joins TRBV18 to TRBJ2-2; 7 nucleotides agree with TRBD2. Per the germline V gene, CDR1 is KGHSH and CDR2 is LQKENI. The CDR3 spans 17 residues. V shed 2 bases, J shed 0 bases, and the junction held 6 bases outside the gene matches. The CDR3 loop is CASSPILAGANTGELFF. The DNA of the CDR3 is TGTGCCAGCTCACCAATTCTGGCGGGAGCGAACACCGGGGAGCTGTTTTTT. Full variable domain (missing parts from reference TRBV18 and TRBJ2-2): NAGVMQNPRHLVRRRGQEARLRCSPMKGHSHVYWYRQLPEEGLKFMVYLQKENIIDESGMPKERFSAEFPKEGPSILRIQQVVRGDSAAYFCASSPILAGANTGELFFGEGSRLTVL.

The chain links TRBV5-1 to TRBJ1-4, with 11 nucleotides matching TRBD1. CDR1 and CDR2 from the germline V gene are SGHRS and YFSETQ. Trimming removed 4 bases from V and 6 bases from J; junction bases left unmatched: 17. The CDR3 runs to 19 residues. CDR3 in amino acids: CASSPRREGQGAMDEKLFF. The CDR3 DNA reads TGCGCCAGCAGCCCTAGACGAGAAGGACAGGGGGCAATGGATGAAAAACTGTTTTTT.

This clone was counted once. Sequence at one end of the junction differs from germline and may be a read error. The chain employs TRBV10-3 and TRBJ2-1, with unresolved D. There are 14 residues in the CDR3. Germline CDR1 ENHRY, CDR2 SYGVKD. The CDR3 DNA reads TGTGCCATCAGTGAGTCTAGCTCCAACAATGAGCAGTTCTTC. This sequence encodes CAISESSSNNEQFF.

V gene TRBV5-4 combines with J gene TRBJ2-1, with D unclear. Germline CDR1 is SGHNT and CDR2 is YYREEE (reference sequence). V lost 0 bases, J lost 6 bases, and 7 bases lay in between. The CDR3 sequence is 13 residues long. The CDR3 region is CASSLDPTNEQFF. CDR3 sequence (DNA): TGTGCCAGCAGCTTGGACCCCACCAATGAGCAGTTCTTC.

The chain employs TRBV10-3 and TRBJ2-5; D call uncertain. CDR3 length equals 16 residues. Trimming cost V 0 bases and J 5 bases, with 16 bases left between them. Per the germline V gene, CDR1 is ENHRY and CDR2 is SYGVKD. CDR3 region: CAISESGVPSQETQYF. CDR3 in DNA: TGTGCCATCAGTGAGTCGGGCGTCCCGTCCCAGGAGACCCAGTACTTC.

CDR3 loop: CASSLPPGGSEKLFF. The CDR3, as DNA: TGTGCCAGCAGTTTACCGCCAGGGGGCAGCGAAAAACTGTTTTTT. The V gene is TRBV28, the J gene TRBJ1-4, with 8 bases aligning to TRBD1. Germline lookup yields CDR1 MDHEN and CDR2 SYDVKM. The junction had 7 bases not matched to a gene; V was cut back by 2 bases and J by 8 bases. This CDR3 is 15 amino acids long.

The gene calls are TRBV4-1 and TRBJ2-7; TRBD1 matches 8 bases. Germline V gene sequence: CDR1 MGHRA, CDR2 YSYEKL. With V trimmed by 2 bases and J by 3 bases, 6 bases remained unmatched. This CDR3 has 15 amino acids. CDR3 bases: TGCGCCAGCAGCCAATTCACAGGGGGACTCTACGAGCAGTACTTC. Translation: CASSQFTGGLYEQYF.

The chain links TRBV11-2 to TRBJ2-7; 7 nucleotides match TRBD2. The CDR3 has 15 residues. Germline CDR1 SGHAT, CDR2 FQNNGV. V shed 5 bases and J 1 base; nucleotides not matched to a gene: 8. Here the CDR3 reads CASSRQNGGSYEQYF. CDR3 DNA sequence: TGTGCCAGCAGCCGCCAAAACGGGGGGTCCTACGAGCAGTACTTC.

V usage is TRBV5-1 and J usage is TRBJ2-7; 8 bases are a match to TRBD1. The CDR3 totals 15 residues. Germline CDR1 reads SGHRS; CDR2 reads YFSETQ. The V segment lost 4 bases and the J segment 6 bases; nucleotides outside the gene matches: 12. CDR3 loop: CASSERQGLGIEQYF. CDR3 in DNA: TGCGCCAGCAGCGAAAGACAGGGGCTGGGTATCGAGCAGTACTTC.